This T cell receptor beta chain came from a study of blood T cells in healthy people across ages. This clonotype is a singleton in its sample. Given a much more abundant clone one base away, this may be a read error. Then a second PCR, running about 7 to 11 cycles, was carried out with a sample-barcoded 5' primer and a J-beta primer mix. TCRdb itself ran the 5' RACE reads through MiXCR, one entry per CDR3 protein. The sample lists about 780,000 distinct CDR3 sequences; 35% to 50% were seen once. Trimming at V came to 3 bases and at J to 7 bases, leaving 6 bases not matched to a gene. CDR3 length equals 13 residues. The germline V gene has CDR1 MNHEY and CDR2 SMNVEV (reference sequence).

The receptor was derived from a man of 80 years or more in good health. The chain has TRBV27 and TRBJ2-7, with TRBD2 identical over 7 bases. Sequencing was carried out using blood. CDR3 sequence (DNA): TGTGCCAGCAGTTTTGGCGGGAGTAATGAGCAGTACTTC. Its translation: CASSFGGSNEQYF.